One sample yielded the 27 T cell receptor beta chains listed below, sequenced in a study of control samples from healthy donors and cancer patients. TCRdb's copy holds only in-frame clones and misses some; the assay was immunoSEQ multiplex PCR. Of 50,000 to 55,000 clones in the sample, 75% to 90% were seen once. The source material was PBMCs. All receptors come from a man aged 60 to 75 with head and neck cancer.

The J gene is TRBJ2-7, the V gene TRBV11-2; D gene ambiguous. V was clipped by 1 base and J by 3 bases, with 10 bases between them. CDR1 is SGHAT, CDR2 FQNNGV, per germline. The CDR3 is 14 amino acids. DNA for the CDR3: TGTGCCAGCAGCTTAGGCCCCGGATACTACGAGCAGTACTTC. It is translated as CASSLGPGYYEQYF.

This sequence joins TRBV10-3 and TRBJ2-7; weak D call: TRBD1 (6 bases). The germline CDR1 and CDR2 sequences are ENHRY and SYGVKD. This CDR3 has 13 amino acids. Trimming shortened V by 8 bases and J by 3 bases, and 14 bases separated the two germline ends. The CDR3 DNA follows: TGTGCCATCGCCGCTGGACAGCACTACGAGCAGTACTTC. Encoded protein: CAIAAGQHYEQYF.

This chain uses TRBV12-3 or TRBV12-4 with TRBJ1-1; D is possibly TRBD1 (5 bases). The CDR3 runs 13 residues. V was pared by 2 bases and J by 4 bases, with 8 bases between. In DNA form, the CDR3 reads TGTGCCAGCAGTTTACAGGGTGTCACTGAAGCTTTCTTT. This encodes CASSLQGVTEAFF.

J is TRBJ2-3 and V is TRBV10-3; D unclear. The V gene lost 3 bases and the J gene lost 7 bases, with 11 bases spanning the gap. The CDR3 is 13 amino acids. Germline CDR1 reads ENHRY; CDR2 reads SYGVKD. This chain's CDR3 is CAISDPTTNTQYF. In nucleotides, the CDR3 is TGTGCCATCAGTGACCCGACCACTAATACGCAGTATTTT.

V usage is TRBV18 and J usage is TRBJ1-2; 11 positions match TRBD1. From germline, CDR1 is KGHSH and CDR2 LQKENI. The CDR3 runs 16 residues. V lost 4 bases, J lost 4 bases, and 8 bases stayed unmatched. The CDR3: CASSLERTGGIYGYTF. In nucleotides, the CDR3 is TGTGCCAGCTCACTTGAGAGGACAGGGGGCATCTATGGCTACACCTTC.

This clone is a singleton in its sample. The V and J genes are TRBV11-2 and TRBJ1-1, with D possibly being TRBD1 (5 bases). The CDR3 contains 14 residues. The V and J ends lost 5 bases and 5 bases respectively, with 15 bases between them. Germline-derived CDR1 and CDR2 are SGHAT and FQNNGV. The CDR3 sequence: CASSPTFGGTEAFF. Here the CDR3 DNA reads TGTGCCAGCAGCCCGACGTTTGGGGGGACTGAAGCTTTCTTT.

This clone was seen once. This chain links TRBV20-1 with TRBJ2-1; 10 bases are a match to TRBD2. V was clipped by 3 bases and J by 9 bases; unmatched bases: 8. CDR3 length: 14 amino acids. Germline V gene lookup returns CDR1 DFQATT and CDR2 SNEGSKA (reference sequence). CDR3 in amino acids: CSASVASGSGEQFF. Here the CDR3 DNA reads TGCAGTGCTAGTGTCGCTAGCGGGAGTGGTGAGCAGTTCTTC.

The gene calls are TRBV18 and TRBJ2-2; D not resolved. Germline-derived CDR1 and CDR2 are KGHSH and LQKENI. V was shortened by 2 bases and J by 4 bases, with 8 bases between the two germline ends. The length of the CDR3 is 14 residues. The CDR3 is CASSPIPTTGELFF. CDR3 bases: TGTGCCAGCTCACCAATCCCCACCACCGGGGAGCTGTTTTTT. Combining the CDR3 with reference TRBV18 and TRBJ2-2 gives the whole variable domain NAGVMQNPRHLVRRRGQEARLRCSPMKGHSHVYWYRQLPEEGLKFMVYLQKENIIDESGMPKERFSAEFPKEGPSILRIQQVVRGDSAAYFCASSPIPTTGELFFGEGSRLTVL.

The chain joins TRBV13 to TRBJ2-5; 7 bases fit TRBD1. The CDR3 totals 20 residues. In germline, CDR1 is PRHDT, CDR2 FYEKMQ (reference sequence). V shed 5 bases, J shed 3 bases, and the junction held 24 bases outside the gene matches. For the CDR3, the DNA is TGTGCCAGCAGCCTCGGCTCCCTTTGGACAGGCCAACTTTCCGAAGAGACCCAGTACTTC. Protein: CASSLGSLWTGQLSEETQYF.

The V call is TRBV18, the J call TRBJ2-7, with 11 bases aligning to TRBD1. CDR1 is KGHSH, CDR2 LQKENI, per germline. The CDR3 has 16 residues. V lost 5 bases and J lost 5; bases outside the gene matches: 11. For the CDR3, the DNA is TGTGCCAGCTCAGTCGGACAGGGGGCGCCGGTCCACGAGCAGTACTTC. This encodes CASSVGQGAPVHEQYF.

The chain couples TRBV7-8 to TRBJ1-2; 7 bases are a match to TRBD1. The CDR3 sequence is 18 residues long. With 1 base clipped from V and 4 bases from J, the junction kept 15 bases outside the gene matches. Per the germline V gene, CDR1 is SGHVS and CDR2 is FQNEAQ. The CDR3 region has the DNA TGTGCCAGCAGCTTAGGGACCAATCAGGGACAGAGAATCTATGGCTACACCTTC. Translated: CASSLGTNQGQRIYGYTF. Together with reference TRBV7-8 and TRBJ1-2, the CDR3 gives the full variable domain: GAGVSQSPRYKVAKRGQDVALRCDPISGHVSLFWYQQALGQGPEFLTYFQNEAQLDKSGLPSDRFFAERPEGSVSTLKIQRTQQEDSAVYLCASSLGTNQGQRIYGYTFGSGTRLTVV.

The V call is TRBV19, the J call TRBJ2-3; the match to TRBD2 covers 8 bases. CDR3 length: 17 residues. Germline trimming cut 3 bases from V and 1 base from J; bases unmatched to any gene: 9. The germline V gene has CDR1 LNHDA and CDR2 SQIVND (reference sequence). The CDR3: CASSIRAGGFGTDTQYF. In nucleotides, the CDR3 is TGTGCCAGTAGTATTAGGGCGGGGGGTTTTGGCACAGATACGCAGTATTTT.

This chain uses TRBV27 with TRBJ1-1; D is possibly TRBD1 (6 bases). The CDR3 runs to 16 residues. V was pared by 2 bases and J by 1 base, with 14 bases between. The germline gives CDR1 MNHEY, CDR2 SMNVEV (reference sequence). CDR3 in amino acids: CASSLHREGGNTEAFF. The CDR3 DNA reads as TGTGCCAGCAGTTTACACAGGGAAGGTGGGAACACTGAAGCTTTCTTT.

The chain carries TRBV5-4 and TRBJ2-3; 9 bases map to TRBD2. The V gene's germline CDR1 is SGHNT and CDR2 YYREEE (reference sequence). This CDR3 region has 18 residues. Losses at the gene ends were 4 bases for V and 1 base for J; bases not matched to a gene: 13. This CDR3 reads CASSLQGRGGPGTDTQYF. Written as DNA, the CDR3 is TGTGCCAGCAGCCTACAGGGGCGGGGGGGCCCTGGCACAGATACGCAGTATTTT.

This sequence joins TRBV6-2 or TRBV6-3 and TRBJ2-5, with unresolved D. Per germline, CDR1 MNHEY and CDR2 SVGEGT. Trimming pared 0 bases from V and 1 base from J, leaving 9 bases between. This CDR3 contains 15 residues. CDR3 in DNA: TGTGCCAGCAGTTACTCGATGAATATCCAAGAGACCCAGTACTTC. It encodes CASSYSMNIQETQYF.

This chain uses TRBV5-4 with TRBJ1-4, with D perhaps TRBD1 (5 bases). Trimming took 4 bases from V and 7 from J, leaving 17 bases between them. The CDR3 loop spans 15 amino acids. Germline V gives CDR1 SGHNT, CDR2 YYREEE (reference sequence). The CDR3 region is CASSRDGGEFEKLFF. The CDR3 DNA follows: TGTGCCAGCAGCCGAGACGGGGGGGAATTTGAAAAACTGTTTTTT.

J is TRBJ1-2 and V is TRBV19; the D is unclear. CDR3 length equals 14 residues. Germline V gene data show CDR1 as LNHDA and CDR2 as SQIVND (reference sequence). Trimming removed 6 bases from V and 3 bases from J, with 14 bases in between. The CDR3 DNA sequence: TGTGCCAGTAGACCGGACGGCAGTTACTATGGCTACACCTTC. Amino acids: CASRPDGSYYGYTF.

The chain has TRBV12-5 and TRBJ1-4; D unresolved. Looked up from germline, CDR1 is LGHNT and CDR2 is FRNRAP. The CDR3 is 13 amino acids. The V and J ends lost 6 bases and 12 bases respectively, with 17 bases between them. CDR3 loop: CASGPPTQGQLFF. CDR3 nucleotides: TGTGCTAGTGGACCCCCCACGCAAGGTCAACTGTTTTTT.

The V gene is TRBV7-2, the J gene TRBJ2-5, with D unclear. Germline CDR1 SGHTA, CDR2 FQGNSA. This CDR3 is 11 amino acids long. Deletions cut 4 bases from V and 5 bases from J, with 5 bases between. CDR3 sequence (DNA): TGTGCCAGCAGCTCTCTTGAGACCCAGTACTTC. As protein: CASSSLETQYF.

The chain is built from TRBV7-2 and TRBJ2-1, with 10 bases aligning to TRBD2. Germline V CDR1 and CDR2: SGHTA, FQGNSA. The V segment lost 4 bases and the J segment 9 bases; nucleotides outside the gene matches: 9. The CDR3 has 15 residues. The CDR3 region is CASSSLAGGWGEQFF. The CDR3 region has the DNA TGTGCCAGCAGCTCATTAGCGGGGGGCTGGGGTGAGCAGTTCTTC.

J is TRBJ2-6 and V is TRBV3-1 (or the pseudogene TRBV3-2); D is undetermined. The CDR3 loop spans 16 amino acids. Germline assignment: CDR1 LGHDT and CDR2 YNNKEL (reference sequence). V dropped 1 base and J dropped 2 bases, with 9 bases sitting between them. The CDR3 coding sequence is TGTGCCAGCAGCCAAGTACGAGACCCTGGGGCCAACGTCCTGACTTTC. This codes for CASSQVRDPGANVLTF.

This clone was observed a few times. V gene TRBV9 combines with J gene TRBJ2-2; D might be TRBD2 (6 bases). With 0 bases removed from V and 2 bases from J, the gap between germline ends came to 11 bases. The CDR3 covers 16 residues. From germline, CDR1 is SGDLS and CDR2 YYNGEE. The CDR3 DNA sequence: TGTGCCAGCAGCGTAGGGAGGGCTAGCAACACCGGGGAGCTGTTTTTT. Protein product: CASSVGRASNTGELFF.

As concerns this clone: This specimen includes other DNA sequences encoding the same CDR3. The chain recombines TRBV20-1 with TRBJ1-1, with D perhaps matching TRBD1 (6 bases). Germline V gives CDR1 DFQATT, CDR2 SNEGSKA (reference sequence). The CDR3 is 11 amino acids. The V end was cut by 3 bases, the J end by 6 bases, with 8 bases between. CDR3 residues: CSASPGAEAFF. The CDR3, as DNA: TGCAGTGCTAGTCCAGGGGCTGAAGCTTTCTTT.

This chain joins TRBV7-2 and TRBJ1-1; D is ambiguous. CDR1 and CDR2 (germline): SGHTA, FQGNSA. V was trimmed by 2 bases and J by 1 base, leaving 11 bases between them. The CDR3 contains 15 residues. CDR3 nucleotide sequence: TGTGCCAGCAGCTTAATGGCAGGCCAGAACACTGAAGCTTTCTTT. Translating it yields CASSLMAGQNTEAFF.

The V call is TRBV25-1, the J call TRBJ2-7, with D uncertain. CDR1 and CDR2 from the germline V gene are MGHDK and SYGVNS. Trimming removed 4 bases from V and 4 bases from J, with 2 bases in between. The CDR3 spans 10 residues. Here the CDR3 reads CASSGYEQYF. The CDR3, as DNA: TGTGCCAGCAGTGGATACGAGCAGTACTTC.

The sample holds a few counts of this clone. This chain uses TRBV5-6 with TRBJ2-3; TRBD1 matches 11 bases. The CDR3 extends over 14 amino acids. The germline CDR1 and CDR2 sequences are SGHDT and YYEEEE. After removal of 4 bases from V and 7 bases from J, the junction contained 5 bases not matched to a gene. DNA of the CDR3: TGTGCCAGCAGCCCCGGGACAGGGGGATATACGCAGTATTTT. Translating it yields CASSPGTGGYTQYF.

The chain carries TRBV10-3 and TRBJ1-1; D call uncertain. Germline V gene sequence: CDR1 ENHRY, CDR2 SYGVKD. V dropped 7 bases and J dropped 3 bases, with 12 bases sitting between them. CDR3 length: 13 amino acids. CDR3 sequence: CAIMTQPDTEAFF. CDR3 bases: TGTGCCATCATGACCCAACCGGACACTGAAGCTTTCTTT.